The 3 T cell receptor beta chains in this list originate from one sample, sequenced in a study of shared T cell receptors in the human thymus. The data were produced by immunoSEQ multiplex PCR, yet TCRdb's version contains in-frame clones alone and is incomplete. The table records some 700,000 clones, roughly 88% of them present only once. This sample also belongs to another study, concerning human thymus T cells.

Material: thymocytes. The source is a girl less than two years old with a congenital heart defect.

This clone was seen only once. The chain employs TRBV6-1 and TRBJ2-7; the match to TRBD1 covers 7 bases. This CDR3 spans 14 amino acids. Trimming at V came to 3 bases and at J to 5 bases, leaving 7 bases not matched to a gene. The germline CDR1 and CDR2 sequences are MNHNS and SASEGT. CDR3 sequence reads: CASSDEQGRNEQYF. The CDR3 DNA reads TGTGCCAGCAGTGATGAACAGGGGCGGAACGAGCAGTACTTC.

The chain combines TRBV30 with TRBJ1-2; no clear D. Germline CDR1 and CDR2: GTSNPN and SVGIG (reference sequence). V shed 5 bases and J shed 4 bases, with 17 bases lying between them. The CDR3 is 14 residues long. The DNA of the CDR3 is TGTGCCTGGGCATTGACTGGCGGGCCCTATGGCTACACCTTC. Translating it yields CAWALTGGPYGYTF.

This sequence joins TRBV5-1 and TRBJ1-1; the match to TRBD1 covers 9 bases. V was pared by 0 bases and J by 3 bases, with 9 bases of the junction left unmatched. The CDR3 length is 17 residues. Germline CDR1 SGHRS, CDR2 YFSETQ. CDR3 coding DNA: TGCGCCAGCAGCTTGGCCGATGATCGGACAGGGGACACTGAAGCTTTCTTT. It translates to CASSLADDRTGDTEAFF.